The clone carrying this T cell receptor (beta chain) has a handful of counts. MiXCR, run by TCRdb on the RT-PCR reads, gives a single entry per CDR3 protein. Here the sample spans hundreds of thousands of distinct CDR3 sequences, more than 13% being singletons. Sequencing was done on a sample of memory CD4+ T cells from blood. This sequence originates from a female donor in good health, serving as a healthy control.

The CDR3 DNA reads as TGTGCCAGCAGCGTAGGGTCTAGCGGGGGTTACCAAGAGACCCAGTACTTC. This codes for CASSVGSSGGYQETQYF. The chain carries TRBV9 and TRBJ2-5, with 10 bases lining up with TRBD2. Trimming at V came to 0 bases and at J to 0 bases, leaving 5 bases not matched to a gene. Per germline, CDR1 SGDLS and CDR2 YYNGEE. The CDR3 has 17 residues.